The rows below give T cell receptor beta chains drawn from one sample of a study of blood T cell repertoires in COVID-19. Data came from immunoSEQ multiplex PCR; TCRdb stores just in-frame clones and leaves some out. The table shows roughly 62,000 clones, with 70% to 85% occurring only once. The specimen was peripheral blood. Source of these receptors: a woman of 80 years or more with active or convalescent COVID-19. The CDR3 runs from the conserved cysteine through the conserved F or W. D genes are given only for firm matches. Clone size, where shown, is once, few, many, or a class for clones that have expanded.

v_call	j_call	d_call	clone_size	cdr3_nt	cdr3_aa
TRBV5-6	TRBJ2-2	NA	few	TGTGCCAGCAGCTGGGGACTTCGAGCAGGCGGGGAGCTGTTTTTT	CASSWGLRAGGELFF
TRBV21-1	TRBJ1-4	NA	NA	TGTGCCAGCAGCAAAGAAGGCAGGGTGGATAATGAAAAACTGTTTTTT	CASSKEGRVDNEKLFF
TRBV7-3	TRBJ1-2	NA	NA	TGTGCCAGCAGCTTAAGAGGGGCGGGGGGACCCTATGGCTACACCTTC	CASSLRGAGGPYGYTF
TRBV5-1	TRBJ1-2	TRBD1	NA	TGCGCCAGCAGCTTGGGGGCAGGGGGTAACTATGGCTACACCTTC	CASSLGAGGNYGYTF
TRBV7-3	TRBJ2-7	NA	NA	TGTGCCAGCAGCCTCATACGGGGATACGAGCAGTACTTC	CASSLIRGYEQYF
TRBV6-1	TRBJ1-2	TRBD1	NA	TGTGCCAGCAGTGAGAGGACAGGGCCACTTGGCTACACCTTC	CASSERTGPLGYTF
TRBV23-1	TRBJ1-3	NA	NA	TGCGCCAGCAGTCAACTGAGCTCTGGAAACACCATATATTTT	CASSQLSSGNTIYF
TRBV12-3/TRBV12-4	TRBJ1-1	TRBD1	NA	TGTGCCAGCAGTGACAGGGGGCACACTGAAGCTTTCTTT	CASSDRGHTEAFF
TRBV9	TRBJ2-7	TRBD1	NA	TGTGCCAGCAGCTCACGAGACAGGGGTCCCTACGAGCAGTACTTC	CASSSRDRGPYEQYF
TRBV7-9	TRBJ1-4	NA	once	TGTGCCAGCAGCCCGGGTAGGGGTAGGGAAAAACTGTTTTTT	CASSPGRGREKLFF
TRBV5-1	TRBJ1-5	NA	few	TGCGCCAGCAGAGAAGGAGCAGGAGGAAACAATCAGCCCCAGCATTTT	CASREGAGGNNQPQHF
TRBV6-5	TRBJ2-2	TRBD1	NA	TGTGCCAGCAGTTACGGGACAGGGGTCCCCGGGGAGCTGTTTTTT	CASSYGTGVPGELFF
TRBV6-1	TRBJ1-2	NA	NA	TGTGCCAGCAGTGAGGCGGCGCGTGGCTATGGCTACACCTTC	CASSEAARGYGYTF
TRBV7-9	TRBJ1-2	TRBD1	NA	TGTGCCAGCAGCCCAAAGGGACAGGGTCCTTATGGCTACACCTTC	CASSPKGQGPYGYTF
TRBV5-1	TRBJ2-3	NA	NA	TGCGCCAGCAGCTTGGTGCCAGGGGGGTGGACAGATACGCAGTATTTT	CASSLVPGGWTDTQYF
TRBV19	TRBJ1-5	NA	NA	TGTGCCAGTAGTATAACCCAGGACAGACCCAGCAATCAGCCCCAGCATTTT	CASSITQDRPSNQPQHF
TRBV10-2	TRBJ2-7	NA	NA	TGCGCCAGCAGGAATAGGCAGGGCTACGAGCAGTACTTC	CASRNRQGYEQYF
TRBV29-1	TRBJ2-2	NA	NA	TGCAGCGTCCACTTGCGGGTCAACGGGGAGCTGTTTTTT	CSVHLRVNGELFF
TRBV9	TRBJ2-3	NA	NA	TGTGCCAGCAGCGTAGCTCCCCAGGGCCCAGATACGCAGTATTTT	CASSVAPQGPDTQYF
TRBV19	TRBJ1-5	TRBD1	NA	TGTGCCAGTACCATCACCAGGGGGTTGATACAGCCCCAGCATTTT	CASTITRGLIQPQHF
TRBV10-3	TRBJ2-3	NA	NA	TGTGCCATCAGTGACCGTGATACGCAGTATTTT	CAISDRDTQYF
TRBV15	TRBJ1-2	NA	NA	TGTGCCACCAGCGCACCAGGGGCTCCTGGCTACACCTTC	CATSAPGAPGYTF
TRBV6-6	TRBJ1-1	TRBD1	NA	TGTGCCAGCAGTCCGGACAGGGGGCGCAAATTGGGTACTGAAGCTTTCTTT	CASSPDRGRKLGTEAFF
TRBV10-1	TRBJ1-6	NA	few	TGCGCCAGCAGTGAGAGGTTAGGGGATTCACCCCTCCACTTT	CASSERLGDSPLHF